These 31 T cell receptor beta chains share one sample of origin, sequenced in a study of blood T cell repertoires in COVID-19. This table comes from immunoSEQ multiplex PCR, and its TCRdb copy is limited to in-frame clones, with some not included. Of around 200,000 clones listed, around 90% were seen once; the top ten hold 10%. What was sequenced was PBMCs or T cells enriched from blood (not recorded which). These receptors were taken from a young man with acute COVID-19.

The chain recombines TRBV2 with TRBJ1-1; D is ambiguous. The CDR3 extends over 13 amino acids. Deletions cut 4 bases from V and 2 bases from J, with 8 bases between. Germline CDR1 SNHLY, CDR2 FYNNEI. The chain's CDR3 is CASSGNRNTEAFF. The CDR3 bases are TGTGCCAGCAGTGGGAACAGAAACACTGAAGCTTTCTTT.

The V call is TRBV6-5, the J call TRBJ2-1, with D possibly matching TRBD2 (6 bases). CDR3 length equals 15 residues. Per germline, CDR1 MNHEY and CDR2 SVGAGI. V was pared by 4 bases and J by 2 bases, with 12 bases between. CDR3: CASSSTRTTYNEQFF. CDR3 coding DNA: TGTGCCAGCAGTTCCACCAGGACTACCTACAATGAGCAGTTCTTC.

V is TRBV19 and J is TRBJ1-5; D remains ambiguous. The CDR3 has 14 amino acids. Between the trimmed V and J ends, which lost 3 bases and 1 base, there was a span of 7 bases. Looked up from germline, CDR1 is LNHDA and CDR2 is SQIVND (reference sequence). This chain's CDR3 is CASSMGGSNQPQHF. The CDR3 region has the DNA TGTGCCAGTAGTATGGGAGGAAGCAATCAGCCCCAGCATTTT.

V is TRBV3-1 (or the pseudogene TRBV3-2) and J is TRBJ2-7; TRBD1 aligns across 9 bases. The CDR3 runs 14 residues. With V trimmed by 4 bases and J by 6 bases, 7 bases remained unmatched. The germline gives CDR1 LGHDT, CDR2 YNNKEL (reference sequence). The DNA for the CDR3 is TGTGCCAGCAGCCCTCCCGGGACAGGGAGCGAGCAGTACTTC. It is translated as CASSPPGTGSEQYF.

The table lists this clone with a count of one. The chain recombines TRBV19 with TRBJ1-2, with D uncertain. The V gene's germline CDR1 is LNHDA and CDR2 SQIVND (reference sequence). The CDR3 covers 14 residues. V gave up 6 bases and J gave up 5 bases, with 16 bases separating them. The DNA for the CDR3 is TGTGCCAGTAGGAATCCCAGGACTTTATATGGCTACACCTTC. This translates into CASRNPRTLYGYTF. The variable domain in full, completed from reference TRBV19 and TRBJ1-2, reads DGGITQSPKYLFRKEGQNVTLSCEQNLNHDAMYWYRQDPGQGLRLIYYSQIVNDFQKGDIAEGYSVSREKKESFPLTVTSAQKNPTAFYLCASRNPRTLYGYTFGSGTRLTVV.

Written as DNA, the CDR3 is TGTGCCAGCAGCTTAGAGGACACAGGGGGCGGTAGAGAGACCCAGTACTTC. Translated: CASSLEDTGGGRETQYF. The gene calls are TRBV11-2 and TRBJ2-5; 9 positions agree with TRBD1. The CDR3 has 17 amino acids. The V gene's germline CDR1 is SGHAT and CDR2 FQNNGV. V gave up 0 bases and J gave up 4 bases; unmatched junction bases: 9. The complete variable domain, with remaining parts taken from reference TRBV11-2 and TRBJ2-5, reads EAGVAQSPRYKIIEKRQSVAFWCNPISGHATLYWYQQILGQGPKLLIQFQNNGVVDDSQLPKDRFSAERLKGVDSTLKIQPAKLEDSAVYLCASSLEDTGGGRETQYFGPGTRLLVL.

This chain connects TRBV4-2 to TRBJ2-1; 7 bases align to TRBD2. This CDR3 is 19 amino acids long. Germline V gene lookup returns CDR1 LGHNA and CDR2 YNFKEQ. V shed 1 base and J 5 bases; nucleotides not matched to a gene: 17. The CDR3 bases are TGTGCCAGCAGCCAAGGGTTGGCTAGCGGATCGCCGCAAGACAATGAGCAGTTCTTC. Residues: CASSQGLASGSPQDNEQFF.

There are many counts of this clone. The V call is TRBV7-9, the J call TRBJ1-6, with 8 nucleotides matching TRBD1. In germline, CDR1 is SEHNR, CDR2 FQNEAQ (reference sequence). Losses at the gene ends were 6 bases for V and 9 bases for J; bases not matched to a gene: 7. The CDR3 has 14 residues. For the CDR3, the DNA is TGTGCCAGCAGATCAGGGGGCATGAGTTCACCCCTCCACTTT. The encoded protein is CASRSGGMSSPLHF.

J is TRBJ2-7 and V is TRBV19, with 10 bases fitting TRBD2. This CDR3 has 16 residues. The trim removed 4 bases at V and 4 bases at J, leaving 10 bases unmatched. Germline loops: CDR1 LNHDA, CDR2 SQIVND (reference sequence). CDR3 sequence reads: CASSTRTSGVVYEQYF. CDR3 in DNA: TGTGCCAGTAGTACGAGGACTAGCGGTGTGGTTTACGAGCAGTACTTC.

This clone was counted between two and nine times. The gene calls are TRBV4-2 and TRBJ1-2; TRBD1 is a possible D gene (6 bases). Trimming took off 0 bases at V and 4 bases at J, with 15 bases between the two ends. CDR1 LGHNA and CDR2 YNFKEQ come from the germline V gene. The CDR3 runs 16 residues. As DNA, the CDR3 is TGTGCCAGCAGCCAAGAAGGCGGACTAGGGGGCTATGGCTACACCTTC. This codes for CASSQEGGLGGYGYTF.

The chain couples TRBV2 to TRBJ1-2, with D perhaps matching TRBD1 (6 bases). From germline, CDR1 is SNHLY and CDR2 FYNNEI. The ends were cut back, 6 bases at V and 4 bases at J, with 21 bases in the middle. The CDR3 sequence is 16 residues long. The CDR3 loop is CASSPTGGRSGYGYTF. CDR3 DNA sequence: TGTGCCAGCAGCCCCACGGGGGGCCGGAGCGGCTATGGCTACACCTTC.

The chain carries TRBV4-2 and TRBJ2-2, with 10 bases matching TRBD2. Trimming took 6 bases from V and 4 from J; bases not matched to a gene: 8. The germline V gene has CDR1 LGHNA and CDR2 YNFKEQ. The CDR3 length is 16 residues. Here the CDR3 DNA reads TGTGCCAGCAGTCAGTCTAGCGGGAGTGGCACCGGGGAGCTGTTTTTT. Its translation: CASSQSSGSGTGELFF.

The rearrangement joins TRBV9 to TRBJ1-1, with no clear D. V dropped 0 bases and J dropped 5 bases, with 14 bases sitting between them. The length of the CDR3 is 15 residues. CDR1 and CDR2 from the germline V gene are SGDLS and YYNGEE. The CDR3 sequence is CASSVDPGAGTEAFF. CDR3 in DNA: TGTGCCAGCAGCGTAGACCCAGGCGCCGGAACTGAAGCTTTCTTT.

The chain links TRBV28 to TRBJ1-5, with 8 bases lining up with TRBD1. Germline CDR1 MDHEN, CDR2 SYDVKM. CDR3 length equals 14 residues. V trimming: 6 bases; J trimming: 2 bases; junction bases outside the gene matches: 3. CDR3 protein: CASSTGQGNQPQHF. CDR3 DNA sequence: TGTGCCAGCAGCACGGGACAGGGCAATCAGCCCCAGCATTTT.

The V call is TRBV6-5, the J call TRBJ2-7, with 9 bases fitting TRBD2. Trimming took 0 bases from V and 2 from J; bases not matched to a gene: 2. CDR1 is MNHEY and CDR2 is SVGAGI in the germline V gene. CDR3 length equals 15 residues. Written as DNA, the CDR3 is TGTGCCAGCAGTTACTCTTTAGCGGGAGCCTACGAGCAGTACTTC. Amino acid sequence: CASSYSLAGAYEQYF.

The chain is built from TRBV15 and TRBJ2-7; TRBD1 agrees at 7 bases. CDR1 and CDR2 (germline): LNHNV, YYDKDF (reference sequence). With 3 bases clipped from V and 5 bases from J, the junction kept 13 bases outside the gene matches. The CDR3 covers 16 residues. CDR3 nucleotide sequence: TGTGCCACCAGCAGTCCCTTTAGGGACAGTAGCCACGAGCAGTACTTC. Translated: CATSSPFRDSSHEQYF.

The chain carries TRBV19 and TRBJ1-2, with D maybe TRBD1 (6 bases). V was trimmed by 6 bases and J by 1 base, leaving 12 bases between them. CDR3 length: 14 residues. Germline CDR1 reads LNHDA; CDR2 reads SQIVND (reference sequence). The CDR3 DNA is TGTGCCAGTAGGGGGGCAACTTATAACTATGGCTACACCTTC. Amino acid sequence: CASRGATYNYGYTF.

The CDR3, as DNA: TGTGCCAGCAGTTTCGGAGTGACCAACGAGCAGTACTTC. Translated: CASSFGVTNEQYF. The genes are TRBV27 and TRBJ2-7; D is unclear. There are 13 residues in the CDR3. The germline V gene encodes CDR1 MNHEY and CDR2 SMNVEV (reference sequence). V was pared by 3 bases and J by 5 bases, with 11 bases between.

This clone showed up just once. The chain links TRBV27 to TRBJ1-1; D remains ambiguous. V shed 6 bases and J shed 3 bases, with 11 bases lying between them. This CDR3 is built from 13 residues. The germline gives CDR1 MNHEY, CDR2 SMNVEV (reference sequence). The chain's CDR3 is CASSFGEYTEAFF. The CDR3 bases are TGTGCCAGCAGCTTCGGGGAGTACACTGAAGCTTTCTTT.

V usage is TRBV4-1 and J usage is TRBJ2-3, with D tentatively TRBD2 (5 bases). V dropped 4 bases and J dropped 4 bases, with 9 bases sitting between them. This CDR3 has 13 residues. Looked up from germline, CDR1 is MGHRA and CDR2 is YSYEKL. CDR3 protein: CASSPQEADTQYF. The CDR3 DNA reads TGCGCCAGCAGCCCGCAGGAGGCAGATACGCAGTATTTT.

This CDR3 reads CASSEGGLAGLNEQFF. The CDR3 DNA is TGTGCCAGCAGCGAAGGTGGACTAGCGGGCCTCAATGAGCAGTTCTTC. The V call is TRBV11-3, the J call TRBJ2-1, with 11 bases matching TRBD2. The CDR3 extends over 16 amino acids. Germline loops: CDR1 SGHNT, CDR2 YENEEA. The V and J ends lost 5 bases and 6 bases, in that order; junction bases with no gene match: 9.

This rearrangement joins TRBV6-1 to TRBJ1-1; D is unresolved. The germline V gene has CDR1 MNHNS and CDR2 SASEGT. V was cut by 1 base and J by 5 bases, with 5 bases left in between. This CDR3 has 12 residues. CDR3 in amino acids: CASSEGRTEAFF. In DNA, the CDR3 is TGTGCCAGCAGTGAAGGGAGGACTGAAGCTTTCTTT.

A word on this clone: The same CDR3 is also encoded by other DNA sequences in this sample. The V call is TRBV4-3, the J call TRBJ1-1; 7 bases align to TRBD1. Germline values: CDR1 LGHNA, CDR2 YSLEER. The CDR3 covers 15 residues. The J segment lost 3 bases and the V segment lost 4 bases, leaving 8 bases of the junction unmatched. This CDR3 is CASSLNRQGDTEAFF. DNA of the CDR3: TGCGCCAGCAGCCTAAACCGACAGGGAGACACTGAAGCTTTCTTT.

The rearrangement links TRBV30 to TRBJ2-1; tentative D call: TRBD1 (5 bases). V lost 0 bases and J 14 bases, leaving 11 bases between the germline ends. There are 11 residues in the CDR3. CDR1 and CDR2 from the germline V gene are GTSNPN and SVGIG (reference sequence). Here the CDR3 DNA reads TGTGCCTGGAGTGTTGGGGCTGGGGAGTTCTTC. Protein sequence: CAWSVGAGEFF.

The rearrangement links TRBV10-3 to TRBJ2-7; 8 nucleotides match TRBD2. Germline assignment: CDR1 ENHRY and CDR2 SYGVKD. Losses at the gene ends were 9 bases for V and 6 bases for J; bases not matched to a gene: 4. The CDR3 runs to 11 residues. CDR3 residues: CAMATSVEQYF. CDR3 bases: TGTGCCATGGCGACTAGCGTCGAGCAGTACTTC.

This chain connects TRBV20-1 to TRBJ1-2, with D uncertain. This CDR3 spans 11 amino acids. Germline V lookup: CDR1 DFQATT, CDR2 SNEGSKA (reference sequence). Trimming pared 6 bases from V and 7 bases from J, leaving 12 bases between. CDR3 sequence (DNA): TGCAGTGCCGAGGGAGGAGCTGGCTACACCTTC. Translated: CSAEGGAGYTF.

The chain couples TRBV4-3 to TRBJ1-2, with 7 positions matching TRBD1. V shed 5 bases and J 0 bases; nucleotides not matched to a gene: 6. This CDR3 comprises 15 residues. From germline, CDR1 is LGHNA and CDR2 YSLEER. CDR3 sequence: CASSYGTDANYGYTF. CDR3 sequence (DNA): TGCGCCAGCAGCTACGGGACAGACGCTAACTATGGCTACACCTTC.

CDR3: CASSQPRRTSAYNEQFF. The DNA of the CDR3 is TGCGCCAGCAGCCAACCTAGGAGGACTAGCGCCTACAATGAGCAGTTCTTC. The V gene is TRBV4-1, the J gene TRBJ2-1; 9 bases fit TRBD2. CDR3 size: 17 residues. The trim removed 2 bases at V and 2 bases at J, leaving 7 bases unmatched. The V gene's germline CDR1 is MGHRA and CDR2 YSYEKL.

The chain is built from TRBV27 and TRBJ1-5; D is unclear. V dropped 3 bases and J dropped 2 bases, with 14 bases sitting between them. The CDR3 consists of 16 residues. CDR1 MNHEY and CDR2 SMNVEV come from the germline V gene (reference sequence). This CDR3 reads CASSLGEGFGNQPQHF. The CDR3 DNA follows: TGTGCCAGCAGTTTGGGCGAGGGATTCGGCAATCAGCCCCAGCATTTT.

The J gene is TRBJ2-5, the V gene TRBV2; D might be TRBD1 (7 bases). Trimming pared 2 bases from V and 3 bases from J, leaving 16 bases between. The germline CDR1 and CDR2 sequences are SNHLY and FYNNEI. CDR3 size: 16 residues. CDR3 coding DNA: TGTGCCAGCAGTGAACCCAGGCCAGGGGGGAAAGAGACCCAGTACTTC. It translates to CASSEPRPGGKETQYF.

The chain has TRBV11-2 and TRBJ2-1; weak D call: TRBD2 (7 bases). Germline V gives CDR1 SGHAT, CDR2 FQNNGV. Trimming took 4 bases from V and 10 from J, leaving 32 bases between them. CDR3 size: 19 residues. The CDR3 DNA sequence: TGTGCCAGCAGCTCCGGGGGCCTAACTAGCGCCTCGGGAGGAATAGAGCAGTTCTTC. Its translation is CASSSGGLTSASGGIEQFF.